This TCR beta chain stems from a study of T cell responses to AZD1222 COVID-19 vaccine. With regard to this clone: What it binds is unknown.

General study results and limits: Donor demographics were predominantly white British with a female majority; clonal diversity may be underestimated. Spike regions recognized by vaccine-associated CD4 TCRs spanned the protein, led by 160-218 and 743-854.

The germline V gene encodes CDR1 LNHDA and CDR2 SQIVND (reference sequence). The CDR3 covers 16 residues. V was clipped by 0 bases and J by 4 bases, with 15 bases between them. Sequencing used immunoSEQ multiplex PCR; TCRdb keeps in-frame clones, though not all of them. This sample yields tens of thousands of clones, of which roughly nine tenths are seen a single time; 5% to 6.5% belongs to the top ten. The sequences come from peripheral blood, collected 28 days after the second AZD1222 dose. This receptor was taken from an adult who received the AZD1222 COVID-19 vaccine. The chain uses TRBV19 and TRBJ1-2; the D is unclear. The CDR3 coding sequence is TGTGCCAGTAGTATAGAATCGGTTGGACGCGGCTATGGCTACACCTTC. Translation: CASSIESVGRGYGYTF.